This is a list of T cell receptor beta chains from one sample in a study of cytomegalovirus exposure and HLA in healthy donors. Generated by immunoSEQ multiplex PCR, the TCRdb table keeps only in-frame clones and is missing some. The repertoire has 100,000 to 150,000 clones, around 71% of them found once; the top ten carry around 2.7%. Sequenced material: PBMCs. The receptors were sampled from a woman in her sixties in good health and CMV-seropositive. Each CDR3 is given with its conserved first and last residue. Fields, in order: J gene, clone size, V gene, CDR3 protein. Clone size is stated in some rows and not others, as once, few, many or a class when expanded.

TRBJ2-6 | . | TRBV4-1 | CASSQAPGQGHGANVLTF
TRBJ1-2 | . | TRBV13 | CASSIGLRGYTF
TRBJ2-7 | . | TRBV19 | CASSIGQGGYEQYF
TRBJ1-6 | few | TRBV18 | CASSPPGQGSNNSPLHF
TRBJ2-1 | few | TRBV7-2 | CASSLSLGLAGAYNEQFF
TRBJ2-7 | medium-sized | TRBV19 | CASSIGQIHYEQYF
TRBJ2-1 | few | TRBV11-3 | CASSFTRGDEQFF
TRBJ1-5 | . | TRBV2 | CASSERTAWAVNQPQHF
TRBJ2-7 | . | TRBV10-3 | CAISQQGATYEQYF
TRBJ2-7 | medium-sized | TRBV29-1 | CSVEDQGYEQYF
TRBJ1-1 | . | TRBV18 | CASSPVQGPGSTEAFF
TRBJ2-2 | . | TRBV5-1 | CASSPTLGQDTGELFF
TRBJ1-1 | . | TRBV15 | CATSREGGVNTEAFF
TRBJ2-3 | . | TRBV5-1 | CASSNGLVQDTQYF
TRBJ1-2 | . | TRBV27 | CASSLRTGGTYGYTF
TRBJ1-1 | few | TRBV4-2 | CASRQGRTEAFF
TRBJ1-5 | . | TRBV5-1 | CASSLKGRDRGRIGNQPQHF
TRBJ2-5 | . | TRBV2 | CASSEETETFGQETQYF
TRBJ2-7 | . | TRBV27 | CASARREGGAYEQYF
TRBJ2-2 | . | TRBV5-1 | CASSSGTGNTGELFF
TRBJ1-1 | . | TRBV5-1 | CASNVQGDTEAFF
TRBJ2-2 | few | TRBV10-3 | CAITKNRNTGELFF
TRBJ2-1 | . | TRBV7-8 | CASSHSGGARYNEQFF
TRBJ2-7 | few | TRBV6-5 | CASSPALGGLNEQYF
TRBJ1-3 | . | TRBV9 | CASSVTVADRAGNTIYF
TRBJ1-3 | . | TRBV10-3 | CAISVGGTEANTIYF
TRBJ1-1 | . | TRBV11-2 | CASSHVGETEAFF